The source of this TCR beta chain is a study of blood T cell repertoires in COVID-19. Study background: PBMCs, B-cell-depleted T cells, or T cells provided the cDNA or gDNA that made up the material.

Generated by immunoSEQ multiplex PCR, the TCRdb table keeps only in-frame clones and is missing some. The table lists fewer than 500,000 clones, around nine tenths of them singletons. Losses at the gene ends were 4 bases for V and 6 bases for J; bases not matched to a gene: 5. CDR1 is MNHEY, CDR2 SVGAGI, per germline. This CDR3 is 15 amino acids long. The rearrangement links TRBV6-5 to TRBJ2-2; TRBD2 aligns across 10 bases. Sequencing input: peripheral blood. This sequence originates from a man between 18 and 35 years old with COVID-19, enrolled during active disease. The CDR3 DNA reads TGTGCCAGCAGTTCTCTAGCGGGGGTGGCCGGGGAGCTGTTTTTT. Its translation: CASSSLAGVAGELFF.